A single sample is the source of the 6 T cell receptor beta chains below, sequenced in a study of T cells in Graves' hyperthyroidism and ophthalmopathy. RNA transcripts served as the template for amplifying TCR beta CDR3 regions. A first-round RT-PCR of the TCR CDR3 used the HTBI primer set. TCRdb reanalysed the multiplex PCR reads using MiXCR and keeps one entry per CDR3 protein. The table records some 620,000 distinct CDR3 sequences, roughly 17% of them present only once. Sequenced sample: blood. The receptors derive from a woman aged 25-40 years with Graves' hyperthyroidism.

CDR3 in DNA: TGCGCCAGCAGCTCGCCCGTGGGACAAGCCTCCTCTGGGGCCAACGTCCTGACTTTC. As protein: CASSSPVGQASSGANVLTF. V is TRBV5-1 and J is TRBJ2-6; possible D gene TRBD1, 6 bases. Looked up from germline, CDR1 is SGHRS and CDR2 is YFSETQ. This CDR3 contains 19 residues. V lost 3 bases to trimming and J lost 0 bases, with 19 bases between them.

This clonotype was observed a few times. This chain links TRBV20-1 with TRBJ1-2, with D uncertain. Germline lookup yields CDR1 DFQATT and CDR2 SNEGSKA (reference sequence). The length of the CDR3 is 10 residues. Trimming took 6 bases from V and 10 from J, leaving 12 bases between them. The CDR3 is CSAPALLYTF. Here the CDR3 DNA reads TGCAGTGCGCCGGCCTTACTCTACACCTTC.

This clonotype occurred many times. The genes are TRBV20-1 and TRBJ2-3, with 8 bases aligning to TRBD2. This CDR3 has 11 amino acids. Germline V gene lookup returns CDR1 DFQATT and CDR2 SNEGSKA (reference sequence). The V gene end was trimmed by 7 bases and the J gene end by 5 bases; junction bases not matched to a gene: 2. In DNA, the CDR3 is TGCAGTGGCAGCGGGAGAGATACGCAGTATTTT. Its translation is CSGSGRDTQYF.

This clonotype was detected many times. This chain connects TRBV30 to TRBJ1-6, with 7 bases fitting TRBD1. With 5 bases clipped from V and 7 bases from J, the junction kept 5 bases outside the gene matches. Per the germline V gene, CDR1 is GTSNPN and CDR2 is SVGIG (reference sequence). This CDR3 has 13 amino acids. The CDR3 DNA reads TGTGCCTGGGGGGACAGAGGGAATTCACCCCTCCACTTT. This codes for CAWGDRGNSPLHF.

The gene calls are TRBV20-1 and TRBJ1-2, with 9 bases aligning to TRBD1. Trimming took 6 bases from V and 6 from J; bases not matched to a gene: 8. The V gene's germline CDR1 is DFQATT and CDR2 SNEGSKA (reference sequence). This CDR3 comprises 13 residues. CDR3 nucleotides: TGCAGTGCCGCCACCGGGACAGGGAATGGCTACACCTTC. Encoded protein: CSAATGTGNGYTF.

The rearrangement joins TRBV7-8 to TRBJ1-2, with TRBD1 as a possible D gene (6 bases). The CDR3 has 15 amino acids. Trimming removed 1 base from V and 6 bases from J, with 15 bases in between. CDR1 is SGHVS and CDR2 is FQNEAQ in the germline V gene. The CDR3 loop reads CASSLEQVRGHGYTF. The DNA for the CDR3 is TGTGCCAGCAGCTTAGAACAGGTCCGGGGGCATGGCTACACCTTC.